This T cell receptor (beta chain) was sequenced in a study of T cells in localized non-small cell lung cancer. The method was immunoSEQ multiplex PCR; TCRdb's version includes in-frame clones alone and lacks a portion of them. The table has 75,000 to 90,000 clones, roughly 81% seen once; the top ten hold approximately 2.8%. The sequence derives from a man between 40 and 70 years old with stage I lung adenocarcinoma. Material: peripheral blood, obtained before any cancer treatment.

The CDR3 reads CSAGRGQNYGYTF. CDR3 coding DNA: TGCAGCGCTGGGCGCGGGCAGAACTATGGCTACACCTTC. The J gene is TRBJ1-2, the V gene TRBV29-1, with unresolved D. CDR3 length: 13 residues. V was pared by 7 bases and J by 2 bases, with 14 bases between. The germline CDR1 and CDR2 sequences are SQVTM and ANQGSEA.